A selection of T cell receptor beta chains follows, all from one sample in a study of T cell responses to AZD1222 COVID-19 vaccine. Assay used: immunoSEQ multiplex PCR; TCRdb lists only in-frame clones, some missing. The sample consists of 80,000 or so clones, 90% of them appearing once. Source: peripheral blood, taken 28 days after the second AZD1222 dose. All receptors derive from an adult who received the AZD1222 COVID-19 vaccine. The CDR3 runs from the conserved cysteine through the conserved F or W. D genes are given only for firm matches. Clone size is stated in some rows and not others, as once, few, many or a class when expanded.

v_gene: TRBV2; d_gene: TRBD1; j_gene: TRBJ2-2; abundance: few; CDR3aa: CASSDPGTGETGELFF; CDR3nt: TGTGCCAGCAGCGATCCCGGGACAGGGGAGACCGGGGAGCTGTTTTTT
v_gene: TRBV5-1; d_gene: TRBD2; j_gene: TRBJ2-1; abundance: .; CDR3aa: CASTLGGQAVQFF; CDR3nt: TGCGCCAGCACCCTGGGAGGGCAGGCCGTGCAGTTCTTC
v_gene: TRBV7-3; d_gene: .; j_gene: TRBJ1-6; abundance: few; CDR3aa: CASSLGTAGSPLHF; CDR3nt: TGTGCCAGCAGCTTAGGGACCGCTGGTTCACCCCTCCACTTT
v_gene: TRBV7-8; d_gene: .; j_gene: TRBJ2-5; abundance: .; CDR3aa: CASSFVTSFGETQYF; CDR3nt: TGTGCCAGCAGCTTCGTCACTAGCTTTGGAGAGACCCAGTACTTC
v_gene: TRBV29-1; d_gene: TRBD1; j_gene: TRBJ1-1; abundance: .; CDR3aa: CSVASGTGQYEAFF; CDR3nt: TGCAGCGTAGCCTCCGGGACAGGCCAATATGAAGCTTTCTTT
v_gene: TRBV6-5; d_gene: .; j_gene: TRBJ2-7; abundance: .; CDR3aa: CASSYGSGLYEQYF; CDR3nt: TGTGCCAGCAGTTACGGGTCGGGTCTGTACGAGCAGTACTTC
v_gene: TRBV19; d_gene: .; j_gene: TRBJ1-2; abundance: .; CDR3aa: CASSNRADKDYGYTF; CDR3nt: TGTGCCAGTAGTAACAGGGCGGATAAAGACTATGGCTACACCTTC
v_gene: TRBV30; d_gene: .; j_gene: TRBJ1-1; abundance: .; CDR3aa: CARKMNTEAFF; CDR3nt: TGTGCGAGGAAAATGAACACTGAAGCTTTCTTT
v_gene: TRBV6-5; d_gene: .; j_gene: TRBJ2-1; abundance: few; CDR3aa: CASRPPGDEQFF; CDR3nt: TGTGCCAGCAGGCCCCCGGGGGACGAGCAGTTCTTC
v_gene: TRBV30; d_gene: .; j_gene: TRBJ2-4; abundance: once; CDR3aa: CAWSRMAGQAYF; CDR3nt: TGTGCCTGGAGTAGGATGGCCGGCCAGGCGTACTTC
v_gene: TRBV11-1; d_gene: .; j_gene: TRBJ2-3; abundance: .; CDR3aa: CASSLVPGTDTQYF; CDR3nt: TGTGCCAGCAGCTTAGTCCCCGGCACAGATACGCAGTATTTT
v_gene: TRBV5-4; d_gene: TRBD1; j_gene: TRBJ1-2; abundance: .; CDR3aa: CASGDSGTGYGYTF; CDR3nt: TGTGCCAGCGGGGATTCTGGGACAGGCTATGGCTACACCTTC
v_gene: TRBV6-5; d_gene: .; j_gene: TRBJ2-7; abundance: .; CDR3aa: CASRNRDLHYEQYF; CDR3nt: TGTGCCAGCAGAAACAGGGACCTTCACTACGAGCAGTACTTC
v_gene: TRBV11-3; d_gene: .; j_gene: TRBJ2-7; abundance: .; CDR3aa: CASSSPSLALTYEQYF; CDR3nt: TGTGCCAGCAGCTCTCCCAGTTTAGCCCTAACCTACGAGCAGTACTTC
v_gene: TRBV12-3/TRBV12-4; d_gene: .; j_gene: TRBJ1-1; abundance: .; CDR3aa: CASFGRQAFF; CDR3nt: TGTGCCAGCTTTGGCAGGCAGGCTTTCTTT
v_gene: TRBV19; d_gene: TRBD1; j_gene: TRBJ1-2; abundance: .; CDR3aa: CASSIWGTAYGYTF; CDR3nt: TGTGCCAGTAGTATTTGGGGGACAGCCTATGGCTACACCTTC
v_gene: TRBV5-1; d_gene: .; j_gene: TRBJ1-2; abundance: .; CDR3aa: CASSLGLAYGYTF; CDR3nt: TGCGCCAGCAGCTTGGGGTTAGCGTATGGCTACACCTTC
v_gene: TRBV5-4; d_gene: .; j_gene: TRBJ2-7; abundance: .; CDR3aa: CASSLGTREEQYF; CDR3nt: TGTGCCAGCAGTTTGGGGACTCGAGAGGAGCAGTACTTC
v_gene: TRBV19; d_gene: TRBD1; j_gene: TRBJ2-2; abundance: .; CDR3aa: CASIRGQGRDTGELFF; CDR3nt: TGTGCCAGTATTAGGGGACAGGGAAGGGACACCGGGGAGCTGTTTTTT
v_gene: TRBV29-1; d_gene: .; j_gene: TRBJ2-6; abundance: .; CDR3aa: CSVASGQNVLTF; CDR3nt: TGCAGCGTTGCCTCAGGGCAAAACGTCCTGACTTTC
v_gene: TRBV7-3; d_gene: TRBD1; j_gene: TRBJ1-2; abundance: .; CDR3aa: CASSSTGGLHGYTF; CDR3nt: TGTGCCAGCAGCTCCACAGGGGGCCTCCATGGCTACACCTTC
v_gene: TRBV7-3; d_gene: TRBD2; j_gene: TRBJ2-2; abundance: .; CDR3aa: CASSLSRASGGLFF; CDR3nt: TGTGCCAGCAGCTTAAGCCGGGCTAGCGGGGGGCTGTTTTTT
v_gene: TRBV3-1/TRBV3-2; d_gene: .; j_gene: TRBJ1-1; abundance: .; CDR3aa: CASSPPGPLGTEAFF; CDR3nt: TGTGCCAGCAGCCCCCCGGGGCCCCTCGGGACTGAAGCTTTCTTT
v_gene: TRBV24-1; d_gene: TRBD1; j_gene: TRBJ1-1; abundance: .; CDR3aa: CATSDSKQGVNTEAFF; CDR3nt: TGTGCCACCAGTGATTCCAAACAGGGGGTGAACACTGAAGCTTTCTTT
v_gene: TRBV7-2; d_gene: .; j_gene: TRBJ2-5; abundance: once; CDR3aa: CASSADQETQYF; CDR3nt: TGTGCCAGCAGCGCAGACCAAGAGACCCAGTACTTC
v_gene: TRBV4-2; d_gene: .; j_gene: TRBJ1-5; abundance: .; CDR3aa: CASSQDWRQVGQPQHF; CDR3nt: TGTGCCAGCAGCCAAGATTGGCGCCAGGTCGGTCAGCCCCAGCATTTT
v_gene: TRBV28; d_gene: .; j_gene: TRBJ1-2; abundance: .; CDR3aa: CASSFSGGSAYGYTF; CDR3nt: TGTGCCAGCAGTTTTAGTGGGGGGTCGGCCTATGGCTACACCTTC
v_gene: TRBV9; d_gene: .; j_gene: TRBJ2-1; abundance: once; CDR3aa: CASSAGKLINEQFF; CDR3nt: TGTGCCAGCAGCGCCGGGAAGCTAATTAATGAGCAGTTCTTC
v_gene: TRBV30; d_gene: .; j_gene: TRBJ2-1; abundance: .; CDR3aa: CAWSVIRGADEQFF; CDR3nt: TGTGCCTGGAGTGTAATCAGGGGGGCGGATGAGCAGTTCTTC
v_gene: TRBV7-2; d_gene: .; j_gene: TRBJ2-7; abundance: .; CDR3aa: CASSPGGQTRYEQYF; CDR3nt: TGTGCCAGCAGTCCCGGGGGGCAAACAAGATACGAGCAGTACTTC
v_gene: TRBV30; d_gene: TRBD1; j_gene: TRBJ2-5; abundance: .; CDR3aa: CAWGPGGQGRETQYF; CDR3nt: TGTGCCTGGGGACCGGGGGGACAGGGAAGGGAGACCCAGTACTTC
v_gene: TRBV7-9; d_gene: TRBD1; j_gene: TRBJ1-4; abundance: medium-sized; CDR3aa: CASSFAGQYNEKLFF; CDR3nt: TGTGCCAGCAGCTTCGCGGGACAGTATAATGAAAAACTGTTTTTT
v_gene: TRBV7-2; d_gene: .; j_gene: TRBJ1-4; abundance: .; CDR3aa: CASSVGLSGIRTNEKLFF; CDR3nt: TGTGCCAGCAGCGTCGGGTTGAGTGGGATTCGGACTAATGAAAAACTGTTTTTT
v_gene: TRBV7-8; d_gene: TRBD2; j_gene: TRBJ2-2; abundance: .; CDR3aa: CASSSLERGYTGELFF; CDR3nt: TGTGCCAGCAGCTCCCTCGAGCGGGGATACACCGGGGAGCTGTTTTTT
v_gene: TRBV11-3; d_gene: .; j_gene: TRBJ1-1; abundance: .; CDR3aa: CASSSQAYSEAFF; CDR3nt: TGTGCCAGCAGCTCGCAGGCCTACTCTGAAGCTTTCTTT
v_gene: TRBV5-1; d_gene: .; j_gene: TRBJ1-5; abundance: .; CDR3aa: CASSARPNQPQHF; CDR3nt: TGCGCCAGCAGCGCCCGGCCCAATCAGCCCCAGCATTTT
v_gene: TRBV7-8; d_gene: .; j_gene: TRBJ1-6; abundance: .; CDR3aa: CASSLGIGRNSPLHF; CDR3nt: TGTGCCAGCAGCCTAGGGATAGGGCGGAATTCACCCCTCCACTTT
v_gene: TRBV5-4; d_gene: .; j_gene: TRBJ2-3; abundance: .; CDR3aa: CASSPAGATDTQYF; CDR3nt: TGTGCCAGCAGCCCCGCGGGGGCCACAGATACGCAGTATTTT
v_gene: TRBV7-9; d_gene: .; j_gene: TRBJ2-7; abundance: .; CDR3aa: CASSLAANLGEQYF; CDR3nt: TGTGCCAGCAGCTTAGCGGCGAACCTCGGCGAGCAGTACTTC
v_gene: TRBV28; d_gene: TRBD1; j_gene: TRBJ1-6; abundance: .; CDR3aa: CASSPYHQGAVYSPLHF; CDR3nt: TGTGCCAGCAGTCCGTACCATCAGGGGGCGGTTTATTCACCCCTCCACTTT
v_gene: TRBV6-1; d_gene: TRBD1; j_gene: TRBJ2-1; abundance: .; CDR3aa: CASSETGRNEQFF; CDR3nt: TGTGCCAGCAGTGAGACAGGGCGCAATGAGCAGTTCTTC
v_gene: TRBV5-4; d_gene: TRBD2; j_gene: TRBJ2-7; abundance: .; CDR3aa: CASSPRTSEAYEQYF; CDR3nt: TGTGCCAGCAGCCCGCGGACTAGCGAGGCCTACGAGCAGTACTTC
v_gene: TRBV29-1; d_gene: TRBD1; j_gene: TRBJ1-1; abundance: .; CDR3aa: CSVEDRGLNTEAFF; CDR3nt: TGCAGCGTTGAGGACAGGGGCCTGAACACTGAAGCTTTCTTT
v_gene: TRBV7-8; d_gene: .; j_gene: TRBJ1-1; abundance: .; CDR3aa: CASSHARSTMNTEAFF; CDR3nt: TGTGCCAGCAGCCACGCCCGATCTACCATGAACACTGAAGCTTTCTTT
v_gene: TRBV5-6; d_gene: TRBD1; j_gene: TRBJ2-3; abundance: .; CDR3aa: CASSLSRDRVDTQYF; CDR3nt: TGTGCCAGCAGCTTGTCCCGGGACAGGGTTGATACGCAGTATTTT
v_gene: TRBV5-6; d_gene: TRBD2; j_gene: TRBJ2-5; abundance: .; CDR3aa: CASSLVRLAGVGATQYF; CDR3nt: TGTGCCAGCAGCTTGGTGAGACTAGCGGGAGTGGGGGCGACCCAGTACTTC
v_gene: TRBV7-2; d_gene: .; j_gene: TRBJ2-1; abundance: .; CDR3aa: CASSQSAGQFF; CDR3nt: TGTGCCAGCAGCCAATCCGCGGGGCAGTTCTTC
v_gene: TRBV7-9; d_gene: TRBD2; j_gene: TRBJ2-7; abundance: .; CDR3aa: CASSSTSGEYEQYF; CDR3nt: TGTGCCAGCAGCTCAACTAGCGGGGAATACGAGCAGTACTTC
v_gene: TRBV7-2; d_gene: .; j_gene: TRBJ1-4; abundance: .; CDR3aa: CASSLDVEWEKLFF; CDR3nt: TGTGCCAGCAGCTTAGACGTAGAGTGGGAAAAACTGTTTTTT
v_gene: TRBV7-9; d_gene: .; j_gene: TRBJ1-4; abundance: .; CDR3aa: CASSLGGWTNEKLFF; CDR3nt: TGTGCCAGCAGCTTAGGTGGTTGGACTAATGAAAAACTGTTTTTT
v_gene: TRBV30; d_gene: .; j_gene: TRBJ2-2; abundance: .; CDR3aa: CAWSVSRTYLNTGELFF; CDR3nt: TGTGCCTGGAGTGTTTCCCGGACCTATTTGAACACCGGGGAGCTGTTTTTT
v_gene: TRBV20-1; d_gene: .; j_gene: TRBJ1-1; abundance: .; CDR3aa: CSASRGATEAFF; CDR3nt: TGCAGTGCTAGTAGGGGGGCCACTGAAGCTTTCTTT
v_gene: TRBV14; d_gene: .; j_gene: TRBJ1-1; abundance: .; CDR3aa: CASSQLRGTEAFF; CDR3nt: TGTGCCAGCAGCCAACTCAGGGGCACTGAAGCTTTCTTT
v_gene: TRBV4-1; d_gene: .; j_gene: TRBJ1-5; abundance: .; CDR3aa: CASSPYGLLDQPQHF; CDR3nt: TGCGCCAGCAGCCCCTACGGGCTGCTCGATCAGCCCCAGCATTTT
v_gene: TRBV5-5; d_gene: TRBD1; j_gene: TRBJ1-1; abundance: .; CDR3aa: CASPETGMNTEAFF; CDR3nt: TGTGCCAGCCCTGAGACAGGGATGAACACTGAAGCTTTCTTT
v_gene: TRBV9; d_gene: .; j_gene: TRBJ2-3; abundance: .; CDR3aa: CASSGLTDTQYF; CDR3nt: TGTGCCAGCAGCGGCCTCACAGATACGCAGTATTTT
v_gene: TRBV12-5; d_gene: TRBD1; j_gene: TRBJ1-6; abundance: .; CDR3aa: CASGLSGQGNSPLHF; CDR3nt: TGTGCTAGTGGTTTGTCGGGACAGGGAAATTCACCCCTCCACTTT
v_gene: TRBV28; d_gene: TRBD2; j_gene: TRBJ2-7; abundance: .; CDR3aa: CASSRRRTSGRGNYYEQYF; CDR3nt: TGTGCCAGCAGTCGCAGAAGGACTAGCGGGAGGGGTAACTACTACGAGCAGTACTTC